Sequencing of this T cell receptor (beta chain) was carried out in a study of blood T cell repertoires in COVID-19. Across the whole study: Acute and convalescent COVID-19 specimens originated in the United States, Italy and Spain. In each case, the material was cDNA or gDNA derived from T cells, B-cell-depleted T cells, or PBMCs.

Clones were read by immunoSEQ multiplex PCR, and TCRdb kept only the in-frame ones, dropping some. This table has about 64,000 clones, approximately 90% appearing once. The sample was peripheral blood. The sequence was obtained from a human donor in a cohort sampled during active COVID-19.

CDR3 protein: CASSDRGGYGYTF. The CDR3 DNA is TGTGCCAGCAGTGATAGGGGCGGCTATGGCTACACCTTC. The chain is built from TRBV2 and TRBJ1-2; D is possibly TRBD1 (5 bases). Germline assignment: CDR1 SNHLY and CDR2 FYNNEI. Trimming took off 3 bases at V and 4 bases at J, with 9 bases between the two ends. CDR3 size: 13 residues.